The T cell receptor beta chain under discussion was sequenced for a study of blood T cell repertoires in COVID-19. Looking at the study overall: Samples came from the United States, Italy and Spain, spanning acute and convalescent COVID-19.

J gave up 2 bases and V 3 bases, and 1 base lay outside the gene matches. This CDR3 comprises 15 residues. Per the germline V gene, CDR1 is SEHNR and CDR2 is FQNEAQ (reference sequence). Measured with immunoSEQ multiplex PCR; TCRdb has only the in-frame clones, and not every one. The sample contains 200,000 to 300,000 clones, under 90% of which appear only once. This chain connects TRBV7-9 to TRBJ2-1; 10 bases map to TRBD1. The sequenced sample consisted of peripheral blood. This sequence originates from a man aged 55 to 69 with acute or convalescent COVID-19. The CDR3 DNA sequence: TGTGCCAGCAGCTTTGGACAGGGGGCCTACAATGAGCAGTTCTTC. Amino acids: CASSFGQGAYNEQFF. Looking up the rest from reference TRBV7-9 and TRBJ2-1 gives the full variable domain: DTGVSQNPRHKITKRGQNVTFRCDPISEHNRLYWYRQTLGQGPEFLTYFQNEAQLEKSRLLSDRFSAERPKGSFSTLEIQRTEQGDSAMYLCASSFGQGAYNEQFFGPGTRLTVL.